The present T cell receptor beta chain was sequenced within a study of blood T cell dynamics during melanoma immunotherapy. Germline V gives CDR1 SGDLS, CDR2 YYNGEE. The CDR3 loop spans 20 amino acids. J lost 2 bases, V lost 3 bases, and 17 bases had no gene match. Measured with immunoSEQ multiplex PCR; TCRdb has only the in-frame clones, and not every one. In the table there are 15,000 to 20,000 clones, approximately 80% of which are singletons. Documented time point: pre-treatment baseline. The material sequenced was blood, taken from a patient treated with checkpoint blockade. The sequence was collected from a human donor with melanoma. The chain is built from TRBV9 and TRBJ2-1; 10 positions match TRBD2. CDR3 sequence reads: CASSERPSGTSAKTYNEQFF. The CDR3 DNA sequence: TGTGCCAGCAGCGAAAGACCCTCCGGGACTAGCGCGAAGACCTACAATGAGCAGTTCTTC. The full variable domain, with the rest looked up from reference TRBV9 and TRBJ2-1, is DSGVTQTPKHLITATGQRVTLRCSPRSGDLSVYWYQQSLDQGLQFLIQYYNGEERAKGNILERFSAQQFPDLHSELNLSSLELGDSALYFCASSERPSGTSAKTYNEQFFGPGTRLTVL.